The rows below give T cell receptor beta chains drawn from one sample of a study of T cells in localized non-small cell lung cancer. TCRdb's copy holds only in-frame clones and misses some; the assay was immunoSEQ multiplex PCR. This sample has 45,000 to 65,000 clones; about three quarters occur once, and the top ten carry roughly 4%. The material was PBMCs, obtained before any cancer treatment. The source of these receptors is a woman aged 40 to 75 with stage II lung adenocarcinoma. Each CDR3 is given with its conserved first and last residue. The D gene is left open where the match is weak. A row's size may be missing; if present it is once, few, many or a size class.

DNA: TGTGCCAGCAGCGTAGGTCCCGAACTGAACACTGAAGCTTTCTTT; CDR3: CASSVGPELNTEAFF; size: .; D: .; J: TRBJ1-1; V: TRBV9
DNA: TGTGCCAGCTCTCTCCGACAGGGATTCTACGAGCAGTACTTC; CDR3: CASSLRQGFYEQYF; size: .; D: TRBD1; J: TRBJ2-7; V: TRBV2
DNA: TGTGCCAGCAGTGAGCAGAGGGGGCGCCGAGTAGTTTACGAGCAGTACTTC; CDR3: CASSEQRGRRVVYEQYF; size: .; D: TRBD1; J: TRBJ2-7; V: TRBV6-1
DNA: TGTGCCAGCAGGTCCGCAGGGGGGAACACTGAAGCTTTCTTT; CDR3: CASRSAGGNTEAFF; size: once; D: TRBD1; J: TRBJ1-1; V: TRBV7-9
DNA: TGTGCCAGCAGTGAATGGGGGACAGGGGACAATGAGCAGTTCTTC; CDR3: CASSEWGTGDNEQFF; size: .; D: TRBD1; J: TRBJ2-1; V: TRBV25-1
DNA: TGTGCCAGCAGCGTAGACCCGGGACGATGGGCTTTCTTT; CDR3: CASSVDPGRWAFF; size: .; D: .; J: TRBJ1-1; V: TRBV9
DNA: TGTGCCAGCGAAAGGACAGGGAGGACCGGGGAGCTGTTTTTT; CDR3: CASERTGRTGELFF; size: .; D: TRBD1; J: TRBJ2-2; V: TRBV6-5
DNA: TGTGCCAGCAGTTCCCCTCCCGTAGGGGCAAAGGGGCAGTATTTT; CDR3: CASSSPPVGAKGQYF; size: .; D: .; J: TRBJ2-3; V: TRBV27
DNA: TGTGCCACCGCAAACAGGGGAGAGGACACTGAAGCTTTCTTT; CDR3: CATANRGEDTEAFF; size: .; D: TRBD1; J: TRBJ1-1; V: TRBV15
DNA: TGCGCCAGCAGCTTGGAGGGCCAAGGGACCCAGTACTTC; CDR3: CASSLEGQGTQYF; size: .; D: .; J: TRBJ2-5; V: TRBV5-1
DNA: TGTGCCAGCAGCTTAGTAACAGCCCCTCACTATGGCTACACCTTC; CDR3: CASSLVTAPHYGYTF; size: .; D: .; J: TRBJ1-2; V: TRBV7-9
DNA: TGTGCCAGCAGCCCCCGGGAAGGTACAGATACGCAGTATTTT; CDR3: CASSPREGTDTQYF; size: .; D: .; J: TRBJ2-3; V: TRBV7-2
DNA: TGTGCCAGCAGTGAATTGAGGGGAGAAAGTAACGAGCAGTACTTC; CDR3: CASSELRGESNEQYF; size: .; D: .; J: TRBJ2-7; V: TRBV25-1
DNA: TGTGCCAGCCATGGTGCCACCATATATTTT; CDR3: CASHGATIYF; size: .; D: .; J: TRBJ1-3; V: TRBV6-5
DNA: TGTGCCAGCAGCCCGAAGACAGGTTTCAATCAGCCCCAGCATTTT; CDR3: CASSPKTGFNQPQHF; size: .; D: .; J: TRBJ1-5; V: TRBV7-6
DNA: TGTGCCAGCTCCTCCCCTGCAGGGAGGGACGAGCAGTACTTC; CDR3: CASSSPAGRDEQYF; size: .; D: TRBD2; J: TRBJ2-7; V: TRBV18
DNA: TGCGCCAGCAGTGCAACAAGGGGGGGGAATGAGCAGTTCTTC; CDR3: CASSATRGGNEQFF; size: .; D: .; J: TRBJ2-1; V: TRBV10-1
DNA: TGTGCCAGCAGCTCAGGGGACTATGGCTACACCTTC; CDR3: CASSSGDYGYTF; size: .; D: .; J: TRBJ1-2; V: TRBV7-6
DNA: TGCGCCAGCAGCCAAGAACGGGTTTCAGGGGACAAACGGAACATTCAGTACTTC; CDR3: CASSQERVSGDKRNIQYF; size: .; D: .; J: TRBJ2-4; V: TRBV4-3
DNA: TGCGCCAGCAGCCAGGGGACTGGTCTTGGAAACACCATATATTTT; CDR3: CASSQGTGLGNTIYF; size: .; D: .; J: TRBJ1-3; V: TRBV4-3
DNA: TGTGCCATCAGGGATGAGGGGACAGCTTCCTTC; CDR3: CAIRDEGTASF; size: .; D: TRBD1; J: TRBJ1-2; V: TRBV10-3
DNA: TGCGCCAGCAGCTTTGGACACTACCCGAACACTGAAGCTTTCTTT; CDR3: CASSFGHYPNTEAFF; size: .; D: .; J: TRBJ1-1; V: TRBV5-1